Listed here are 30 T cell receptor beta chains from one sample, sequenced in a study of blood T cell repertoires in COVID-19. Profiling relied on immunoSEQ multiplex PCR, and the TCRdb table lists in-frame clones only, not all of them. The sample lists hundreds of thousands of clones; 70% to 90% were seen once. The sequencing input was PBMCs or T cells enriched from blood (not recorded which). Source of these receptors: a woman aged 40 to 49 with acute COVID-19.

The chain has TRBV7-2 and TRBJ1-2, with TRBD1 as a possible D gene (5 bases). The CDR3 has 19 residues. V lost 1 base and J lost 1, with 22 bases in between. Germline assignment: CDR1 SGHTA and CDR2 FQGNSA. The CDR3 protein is CASSLVGGQGGWGNYGYTF. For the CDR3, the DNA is TGTGCCAGCAGCTTAGTGGGTGGTCAGGGTGGCTGGGGTAACTATGGCTACACCTTC.

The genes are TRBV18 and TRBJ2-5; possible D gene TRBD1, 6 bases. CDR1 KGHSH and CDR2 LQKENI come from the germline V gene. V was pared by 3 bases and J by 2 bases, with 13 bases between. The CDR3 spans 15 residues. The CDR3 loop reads CASSPQPDRQETQYF. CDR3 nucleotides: TGTGCCAGCTCACCCCAACCTGACAGGCAAGAGACCCAGTACTTC. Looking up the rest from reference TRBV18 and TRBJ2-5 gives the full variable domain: NAGVMQNPRHLVRRRGQEARLRCSPMKGHSHVYWYRQLPEEGLKFMVYLQKENIIDESGMPKERFSAEFPKEGPSILRIQQVVRGDSAAYFCASSPQPDRQETQYFGPGTRLLVL.

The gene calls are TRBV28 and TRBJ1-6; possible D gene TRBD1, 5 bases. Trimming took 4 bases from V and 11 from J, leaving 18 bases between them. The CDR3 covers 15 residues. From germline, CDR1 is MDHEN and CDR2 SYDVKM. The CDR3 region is CASSSVKTGGTPLHF. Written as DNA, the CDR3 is TGTGCCAGCAGTTCCGTAAAAACGGGGGGGACACCCCTCCACTTT.

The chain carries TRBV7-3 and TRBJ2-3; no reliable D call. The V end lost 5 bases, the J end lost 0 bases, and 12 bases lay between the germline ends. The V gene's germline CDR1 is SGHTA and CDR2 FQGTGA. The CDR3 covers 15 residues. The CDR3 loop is CASSRGGTSTDTQYF. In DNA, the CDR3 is TGTGCCAGCAGCCGAGGTGGTACTAGCACAGATACGCAGTATTTT.

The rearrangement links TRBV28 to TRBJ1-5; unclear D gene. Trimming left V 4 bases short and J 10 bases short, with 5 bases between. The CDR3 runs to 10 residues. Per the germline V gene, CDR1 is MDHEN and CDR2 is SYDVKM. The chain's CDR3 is CASSSFPQHF. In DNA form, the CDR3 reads TGTGCCAGCAGTTCATTCCCCCAGCATTTT.

The CDR3 sequence: CASSPPGTVATDYEQYF. In DNA, the CDR3 is TGTGCCAGCTCACCCCCCGGGACTGTTGCCACCGACTACGAGCAGTACTTC. The gene calls are TRBV18 and TRBJ2-7; D is perhaps TRBD2 (6 bases). This CDR3 is built from 17 residues. Germline values: CDR1 KGHSH, CDR2 LQKENI. The V and J ends lost 3 bases and 3 bases respectively, with 21 bases between them.

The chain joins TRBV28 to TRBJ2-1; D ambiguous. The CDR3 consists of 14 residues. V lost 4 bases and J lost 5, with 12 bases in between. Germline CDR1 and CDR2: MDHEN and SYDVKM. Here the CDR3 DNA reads TGTGCCAGCAGTTCTCAGCCTGGAGACAATGAGCAGTTCTTC. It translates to CASSSQPGDNEQFF.

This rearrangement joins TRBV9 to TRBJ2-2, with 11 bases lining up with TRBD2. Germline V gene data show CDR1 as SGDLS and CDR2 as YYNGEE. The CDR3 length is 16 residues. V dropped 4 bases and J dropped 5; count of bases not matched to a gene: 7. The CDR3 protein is CASSPTSGIGTGELFF. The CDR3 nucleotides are TGTGCCAGCAGCCCGACTAGCGGGATAGGAACCGGGGAGCTGTTTTTT. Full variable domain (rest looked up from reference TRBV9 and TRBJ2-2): DSGVTQTPKHLITATGQRVTLRCSPRSGDLSVYWYQQSLDQGLQFLIQYYNGEERAKGNILERFSAQQFPDLHSELNLSSLELGDSALYFCASSPTSGIGTGELFFGEGSRLTVL.

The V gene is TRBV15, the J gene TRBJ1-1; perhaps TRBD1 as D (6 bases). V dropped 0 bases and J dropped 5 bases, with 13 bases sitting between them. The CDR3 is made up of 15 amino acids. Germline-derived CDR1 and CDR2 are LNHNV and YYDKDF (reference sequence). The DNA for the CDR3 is TGTGCCACCAGCAGAGAGCCCCGCAGGGGTACTGAAGCTTTCTTT. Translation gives CATSREPRRGTEAFF. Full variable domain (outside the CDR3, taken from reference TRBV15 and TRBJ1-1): DAMVIQNPRYQVTQFGKPVTLSCSQTLNHNVMYWYQQKSSQAPKLLFHYYDKDFNNEADTPDNFQSRRPNTSFCFLDIRSPGLGDTAMYLCATSREPRRGTEAFFGQGTRLTVV.

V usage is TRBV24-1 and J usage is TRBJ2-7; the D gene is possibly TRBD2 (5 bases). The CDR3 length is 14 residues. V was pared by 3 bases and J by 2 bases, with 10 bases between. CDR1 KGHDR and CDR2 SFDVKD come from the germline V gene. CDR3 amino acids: CATSDASTTYEQYF. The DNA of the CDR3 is TGTGCCACCAGTGATGCTAGCACGACCTACGAGCAGTACTTC.

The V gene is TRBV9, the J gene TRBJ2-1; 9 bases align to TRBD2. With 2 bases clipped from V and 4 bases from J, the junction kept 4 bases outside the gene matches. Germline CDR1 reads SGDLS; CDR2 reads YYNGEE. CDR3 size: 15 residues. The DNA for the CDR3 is TGTGCCAGCAGCGTTACTAGCGGGCCATACAATGAGCAGTTCTTC. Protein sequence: CASSVTSGPYNEQFF.

The CDR3 loop reads CASSLALAGGNEQYF. DNA of the CDR3: TGTGCCAGCAGCTTAGCGCTGGCAGGGGGGAACGAGCAGTACTTC. The V call is TRBV7-2, the J call TRBJ2-7; tentative D call: TRBD1 (7 bases). The V end lost 0 bases, the J end lost 5 bases, and 14 bases lay between the germline ends. The germline V gene encodes CDR1 SGHTA and CDR2 FQGNSA. The CDR3 has 15 amino acids.

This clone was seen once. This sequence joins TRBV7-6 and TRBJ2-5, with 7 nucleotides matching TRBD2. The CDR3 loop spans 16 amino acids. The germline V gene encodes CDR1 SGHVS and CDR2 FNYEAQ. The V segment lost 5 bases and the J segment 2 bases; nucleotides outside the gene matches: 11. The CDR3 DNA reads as TGTGCCAGCAGCCCCTCGTTTGGGGGACTACAAGAGACCCAGTACTTC. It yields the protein CASSPSFGGLQETQYF.

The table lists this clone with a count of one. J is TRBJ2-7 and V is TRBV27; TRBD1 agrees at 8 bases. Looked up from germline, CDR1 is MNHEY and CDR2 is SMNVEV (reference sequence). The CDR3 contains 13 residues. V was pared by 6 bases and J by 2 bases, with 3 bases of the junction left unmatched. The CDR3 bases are TGTGCCAGCAGCCTACAGGGGGCCTACGAGCAGTACTTC. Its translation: CASSLQGAYEQYF.

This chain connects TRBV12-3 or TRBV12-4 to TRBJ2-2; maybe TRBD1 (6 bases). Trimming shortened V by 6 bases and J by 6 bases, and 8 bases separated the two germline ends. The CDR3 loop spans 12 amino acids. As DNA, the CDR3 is TGTGCCAGCAGCCAGGGGTCCGGGGAGCTGTTTTTT. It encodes CASSQGSGELFF.

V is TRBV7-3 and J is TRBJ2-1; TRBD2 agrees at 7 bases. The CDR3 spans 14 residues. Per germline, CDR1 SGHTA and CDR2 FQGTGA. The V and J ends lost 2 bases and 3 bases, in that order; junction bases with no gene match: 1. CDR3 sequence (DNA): TGTGCCAGCAGCTTAGGGGGGGACTACAATGAGCAGTTCTTC. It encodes CASSLGGDYNEQFF.

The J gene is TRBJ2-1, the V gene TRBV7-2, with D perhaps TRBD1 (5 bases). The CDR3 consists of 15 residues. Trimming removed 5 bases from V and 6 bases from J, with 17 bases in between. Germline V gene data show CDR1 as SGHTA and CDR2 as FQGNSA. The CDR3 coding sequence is TGTGCCAGCAGCGGACAAAGGGGTCCCGGCAATGAGCAGTTCTTC. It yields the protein CASSGQRGPGNEQFF. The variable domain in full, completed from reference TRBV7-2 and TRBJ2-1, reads GAGVSQSPSNKVTEKGKDVELRCDPISGHTALYWYRQSLGQGLEFLIYFQGNSAPDKSGLPSDRFSAERTGGSVSTLTIQRTQQEDSAVYLCASSGQRGPGNEQFFGPGTRLTVL.

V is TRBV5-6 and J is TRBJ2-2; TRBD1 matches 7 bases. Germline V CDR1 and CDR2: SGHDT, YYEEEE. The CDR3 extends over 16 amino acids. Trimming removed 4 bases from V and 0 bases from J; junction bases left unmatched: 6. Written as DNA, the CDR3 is TGTGCCAGCAGCCACCGGGACAGCGCGAACACCGGGGAGCTGTTTTTT. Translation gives CASSHRDSANTGELFF.

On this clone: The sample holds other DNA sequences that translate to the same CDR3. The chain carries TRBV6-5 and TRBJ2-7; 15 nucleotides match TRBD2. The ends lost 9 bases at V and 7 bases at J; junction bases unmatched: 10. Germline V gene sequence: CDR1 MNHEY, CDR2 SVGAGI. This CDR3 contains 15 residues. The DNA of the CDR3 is TGTGCCAGTAGTCCGGGACTAGCGGGAGGTGTGGAGCAGTACTTC. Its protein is CASSPGLAGGVEQYF.

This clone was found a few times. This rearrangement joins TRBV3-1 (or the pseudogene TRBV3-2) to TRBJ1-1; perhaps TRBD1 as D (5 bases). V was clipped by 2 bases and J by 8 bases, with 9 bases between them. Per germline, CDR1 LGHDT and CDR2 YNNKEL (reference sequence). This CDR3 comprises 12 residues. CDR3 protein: CASSQQGLEAFF. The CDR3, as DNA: TGTGCCAGCAGCCAACAGGGTCTAGAAGCTTTCTTT.

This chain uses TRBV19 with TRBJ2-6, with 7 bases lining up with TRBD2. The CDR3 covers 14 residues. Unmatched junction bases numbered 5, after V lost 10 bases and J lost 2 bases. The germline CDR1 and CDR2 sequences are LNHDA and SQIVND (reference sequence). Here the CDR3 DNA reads TGTGCCACCCGGCGGGAGCCTGGGGCCAACGTCCTGACTTTC. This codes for CATRREPGANVLTF.

CDR3 coding DNA: TGTGCCAGCTCACCAGGGGAGGTCTATGGCTACACCTTC. Protein product: CASSPGEVYGYTF. The chain combines TRBV18 with TRBJ1-2; D remains unclear. Trimming pared 2 bases from V and 4 bases from J, leaving 8 bases between. The CDR3 consists of 13 residues. Germline V gene sequence: CDR1 KGHSH, CDR2 LQKENI.

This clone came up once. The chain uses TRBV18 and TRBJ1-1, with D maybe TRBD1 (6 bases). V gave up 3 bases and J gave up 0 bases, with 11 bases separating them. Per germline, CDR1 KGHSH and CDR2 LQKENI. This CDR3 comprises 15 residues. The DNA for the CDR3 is TGTGCCAGCTCACCCGTAGGGACACTGAACACTGAAGCTTTCTTT. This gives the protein CASSPVGTLNTEAFF.

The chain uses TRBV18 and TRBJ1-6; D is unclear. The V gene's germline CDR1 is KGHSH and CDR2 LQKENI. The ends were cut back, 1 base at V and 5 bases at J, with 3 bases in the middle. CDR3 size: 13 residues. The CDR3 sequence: CASSPLDNSPLHF. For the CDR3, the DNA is TGTGCCAGCTCACCACTAGATAATTCACCCCTCCACTTT.

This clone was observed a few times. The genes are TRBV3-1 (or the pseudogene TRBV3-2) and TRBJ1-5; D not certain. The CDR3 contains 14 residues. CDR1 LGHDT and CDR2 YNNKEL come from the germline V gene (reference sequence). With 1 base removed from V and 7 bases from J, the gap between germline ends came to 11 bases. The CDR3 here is CASSQGSGAQPQHF. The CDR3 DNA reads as TGTGCCAGCAGCCAAGGGAGTGGCGCCCAGCCCCAGCATTTT.

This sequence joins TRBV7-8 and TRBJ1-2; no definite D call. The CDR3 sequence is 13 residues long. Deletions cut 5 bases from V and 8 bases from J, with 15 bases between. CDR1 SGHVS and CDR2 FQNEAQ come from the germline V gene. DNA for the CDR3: TGTGCCAGCAGCCCCACCACAATTATAGGCTACACCTTC. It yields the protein CASSPTTIIGYTF.

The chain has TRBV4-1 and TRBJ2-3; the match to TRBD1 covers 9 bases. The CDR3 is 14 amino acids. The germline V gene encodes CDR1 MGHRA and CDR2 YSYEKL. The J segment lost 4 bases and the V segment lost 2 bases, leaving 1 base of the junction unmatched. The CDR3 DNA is TGCGCCAGCAGCCAAAGACAGGGGGCAGATACGCAGTATTTT. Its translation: CASSQRQGADTQYF.

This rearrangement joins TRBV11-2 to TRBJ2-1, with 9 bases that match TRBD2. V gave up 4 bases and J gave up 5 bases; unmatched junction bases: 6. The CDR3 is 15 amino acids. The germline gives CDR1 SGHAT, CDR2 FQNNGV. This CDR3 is CASSSLAGLNNEQFF. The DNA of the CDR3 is TGTGCCAGCAGCTCGCTAGCGGGGCTAAACAATGAGCAGTTCTTC.

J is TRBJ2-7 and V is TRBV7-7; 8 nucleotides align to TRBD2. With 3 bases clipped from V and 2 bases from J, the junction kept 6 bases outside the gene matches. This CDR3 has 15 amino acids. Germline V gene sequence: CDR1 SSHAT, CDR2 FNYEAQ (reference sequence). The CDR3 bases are TGTGCCAGCAGCTTGCGGGAGGAAACGGCCTACGAGCAGTACTTC. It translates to CASSLREETAYEQYF.

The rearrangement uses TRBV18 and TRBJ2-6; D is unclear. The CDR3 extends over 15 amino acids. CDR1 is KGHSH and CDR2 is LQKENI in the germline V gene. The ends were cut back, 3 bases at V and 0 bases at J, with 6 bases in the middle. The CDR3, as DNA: TGTGCCAGCTCACCCTCGTCCTCTGGGGCCAACGTCCTGACTTTC. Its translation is CASSPSSSGANVLTF.